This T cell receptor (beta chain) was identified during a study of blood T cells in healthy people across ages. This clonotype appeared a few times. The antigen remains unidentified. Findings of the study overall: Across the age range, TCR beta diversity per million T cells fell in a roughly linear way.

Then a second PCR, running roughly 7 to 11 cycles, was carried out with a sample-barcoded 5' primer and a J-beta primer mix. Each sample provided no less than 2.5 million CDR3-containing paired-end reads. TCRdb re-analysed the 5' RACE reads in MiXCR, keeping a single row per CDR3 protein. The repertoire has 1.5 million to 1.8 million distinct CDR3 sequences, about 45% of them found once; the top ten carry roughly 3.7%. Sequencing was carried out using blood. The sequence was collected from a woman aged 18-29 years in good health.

DNA of the CDR3: TGCAGTGCCACTGAAGGACAGGTAGATTCCAATGAGCAGTTCTTC. Protein product: CSATEGQVDSNEQFF. The chain carries TRBV20-1 and TRBJ2-1, with 7 nucleotides matching TRBD1. Trimming at V came to 6 bases and at J to 6 bases, leaving 14 bases not matched to a gene. The CDR3 loop spans 15 amino acids. Germline CDR1 DFQATT, CDR2 SNEGSKA (reference sequence).